This record concerns one T cell receptor (beta chain) sequence. The data are from a study of blood T cell repertoires in COVID-19. About the study: COVID-19 samples, acute and convalescent, were from the United States, Italy and Spain.

The V gene end was trimmed by 4 bases and the J gene end by 1 base; junction bases not matched to a gene: 5. This CDR3 comprises 15 residues. Germline V gives CDR1 MDHEN, CDR2 SYDVKM. Participant ages covered about 18 to 89 years across around 22 US areas. Grouping used clinical history reported by participants in a survey and questionnaire. Sequenced by immunoSEQ multiplex PCR; TCRdb stores in-frame clones only, minus some. Of some 250,000 clones listed, nearly 90% are singletons. This chain uses TRBV28 with TRBJ2-3; 7 bases match TRBD1. The specimen was PBMCs or T cells enriched from blood (not recorded which). This TCR derives from a woman aged 25 to 39 with acute COVID-19. CDR3 sequence reads: CASSSRQGGTDTQYF. The DNA for the CDR3 is TGTGCCAGCAGTTCCCGACAGGGCGGCACAGATACGCAGTATTTT.